The 30 T cell receptor beta chains presented below share a single source sample, sequenced in a study of blood T cell repertoires in COVID-19. The method was immunoSEQ multiplex PCR; TCRdb's version includes in-frame clones alone and lacks a portion of them. There are about 200,000 clones in the sample; around 90% occur only once, and 0.5% to 0.55% lies in the top ten. The specimen was peripheral blood. The receptors here all came from a man aged 50 to 59 with acute or convalescent COVID-19.

The CDR3 region is CSVGAGGRHEQFF. The CDR3 nucleotides are TGCAGCGTTGGGGCGGGAGGGCGGCATGAGCAGTTCTTC. The V and J genes are TRBV29-1 and TRBJ2-1, with 9 bases that match TRBD2. The CDR3 runs to 13 residues. Germline-derived CDR1 and CDR2 are SQVTM and ANQGSEA. The V segment lost 4 bases and the J segment 8 bases; nucleotides outside the gene matches: 6.

CDR3 sequence reads: CASSSNSNTEAFF. In DNA, the CDR3 is TGTGCCAGCAGCTCCAATTCGAACACTGAAGCTTTCTTT. The chain joins TRBV7-3 to TRBJ1-1; no firm D call. This CDR3 has 13 residues. Germline V gene lookup returns CDR1 SGHTA and CDR2 FQGTGA. V dropped 4 bases and J dropped 1 base, with 7 bases sitting between them.

The chain carries TRBV9 and TRBJ2-5, with 8 bases that match TRBD2. With V trimmed by 4 bases and J by 5 bases, 16 bases remained unmatched. The CDR3 has 17 residues. Germline V gives CDR1 SGDLS, CDR2 YYNGEE. In DNA, the CDR3 is TGTGCCAGCAGCCCCCGGTGGGGCGGGGGGCCAGGGGAGACCCAGTACTTC. Its protein is CASSPRWGGGPGETQYF. Based on the CDR3 plus reference TRBV9 and TRBJ2-5, the full variable domain is DSGVTQTPKHLITATGQRVTLRCSPRSGDLSVYWYQQSLDQGLQFLIQYYNGEERAKGNILERFSAQQFPDLHSELNLSSLELGDSALYFCASSPRWGGGPGETQYFGPGTRLLVL.

This chain uses TRBV4-1 with TRBJ2-5; 7 nucleotides match TRBD2. With 4 bases clipped from V and 4 bases from J, the junction kept 9 bases outside the gene matches. Germline-derived CDR1 and CDR2 are MGHRA and YSYEKL. This CDR3 comprises 15 residues. DNA for the CDR3: TGCGCCAGCAGCCCTCCCAGGGTAGCGGGAGAGACCCAGTACTTC. Its translation is CASSPPRVAGETQYF.

CDR3 nucleotides: TGTGCCAGCAGTACACTAACCTCCAATGAGCAGTTCTTC. Residues: CASSTLTSNEQFF. This chain connects TRBV6-6 to TRBJ2-1; no firm D call. V lost 5 bases to trimming and J lost 6 bases, with 11 bases between them. In germline, CDR1 is MNHNY, CDR2 SVGAGI (reference sequence). This CDR3 comprises 13 residues.

The V call is TRBV4-3, the J call TRBJ2-3; tentatively, D is TRBD1 (6 bases). The CDR3 loop spans 17 amino acids. The V and J ends lost 0 bases and 1 base respectively, with 14 bases between them. The germline V gene encodes CDR1 LGHNA and CDR2 YSLEER. The CDR3 nucleotides are TGCGCCAGCAGCCAAGATGCATGGGGGCGCGGCACAGATACGCAGTATTTT. Translation gives CASSQDAWGRGTDTQYF.

The chain links TRBV7-2 to TRBJ2-7, with D unresolved. CDR3 length: 14 amino acids. Germline V gene lookup returns CDR1 SGHTA and CDR2 FQGNSA. The V end lost 1 base, the J end lost 1 base, and 8 bases lay between the germline ends. The CDR3 DNA follows: TGTGCCAGCAGCTTAGTTGTCTCTTCCTACGAGCAGTACTTC. Encoded protein: CASSLVVSSYEQYF.

V usage is TRBV14 and J usage is TRBJ2-5, with D perhaps matching TRBD1 (6 bases). Deletions cut 2 bases from V and 1 base from J, with 11 bases between. Per the germline V gene, CDR1 is SGHDN and CDR2 is FVKESK. This CDR3 is 15 amino acids long. The CDR3 nucleotides are TGTGCCAGCAGCCAACAGACAGGCCCCCAAGAGACCCAGTACTTC. Translated: CASSQQTGPQETQYF.

This clone was observed a single time. V gene TRBV6-5 combines with J gene TRBJ2-3, with unresolved D. Trimming left V 6 bases short and J 4 bases short, with 8 bases between. This CDR3 region has 12 residues. Germline CDR1 and CDR2: MNHEY and SVGAGI. The CDR3 loop is CASRQTSDTQYF. As DNA, the CDR3 is TGTGCCAGCAGACAGACATCAGATACGCAGTATTTT.

V usage is TRBV6-5 and J usage is TRBJ1-2; D possibly corresponds to TRBD1 (6 bases). Germline V lookup: CDR1 MNHEY, CDR2 SVGAGI. V lost 7 bases, J lost 4 bases, and 16 bases lay in between. This CDR3 comprises 14 residues. CDR3 in DNA: TGTGCCAGCAAACCAGGGGATTTTGGCTATGGCTACACCTTC. This gives the protein CASKPGDFGYGYTF.

This clone was seen only once. This chain uses TRBV9 with TRBJ2-5, with D perhaps matching TRBD1 (6 bases). CDR3 length: 15 amino acids. The V end lost 2 bases, the J end lost 2 bases, and 13 bases lay between the germline ends. CDR1 is SGDLS and CDR2 is YYNGEE in the germline V gene. CDR3 loop: CASSVQGSLQETQYF. CDR3 bases: TGTGCCAGCAGCGTCCAGGGGAGTCTACAAGAGACCCAGTACTTC.

The rearrangement joins TRBV19 to TRBJ1-2; TRBD1 might be the D (6 bases). The germline gives CDR1 LNHDA, CDR2 SQIVND (reference sequence). CDR3 length: 15 amino acids. The V gene lost 5 bases and the J gene lost 0 bases, with 13 bases spanning the gap. In DNA, the CDR3 is TGTGCCAGTAGTCTCTGGACAGAGGCTAACTATGGCTACACCTTC. The encoded protein is CASSLWTEANYGYTF. The variable domain in full, with the rest retrieved from reference TRBV19 and TRBJ1-2, is DGGITQSPKYLFRKEGQNVTLSCEQNLNHDAMYWYRQDPGQGLRLIYYSQIVNDFQKGDIAEGYSVSREKKESFPLTVTSAQKNPTAFYLCASSLWTEANYGYTFGSGTRLTVV.

The chain uses TRBV9 and TRBJ1-2, with D possibly TRBD1 on 6 matching bases. There are 15 residues in the CDR3. Trimming shortened V by 2 bases and J by 6 bases, and 17 bases separated the two germline ends. Germline assignment: CDR1 SGDLS and CDR2 YYNGEE. CDR3 sequence reads: CASSVTPAGENGYTF. The CDR3 DNA is TGTGCCAGCAGCGTCACCCCCGCAGGGGAAAATGGCTACACCTTC.

The rearrangement joins TRBV27 to TRBJ1-1; TRBD1 aligns across 12 bases. Looked up from germline, CDR1 is MNHEY and CDR2 is SMNVEV (reference sequence). This CDR3 has 15 amino acids. V trimming: 5 bases; J trimming: 6 bases; junction bases outside the gene matches: 7. In nucleotides, the CDR3 is TGTGCCAGCAGTGCCGGGACAGGGGGCGAGGCTGAAGCTTTCTTT. It is translated as CASSAGTGGEAEAFF.

The V gene is TRBV27, the J gene TRBJ2-6; maybe TRBD1 (6 bases). CDR1 and CDR2 from the germline V gene are MNHEY and SMNVEV (reference sequence). The CDR3 is 18 amino acids. V was cut by 0 bases and J by 0 bases, with 12 bases left in between. CDR3 in DNA: TGTGCCAGCAGTTTATCGGCCCCAGGGGCCTCTGGGGCCAACGTCCTGACTTTC. Translating it yields CASSLSAPGASGANVLTF.

The chain uses TRBV5-1 and TRBJ2-1; possibly TRBD2 for D (5 bases). V was shortened by 4 bases and J by 5 bases, with 19 bases between the two germline ends. This CDR3 has 16 amino acids. CDR1 is SGHRS, CDR2 YFSETQ, per germline. CDR3 nucleotide sequence: TGCGCCAGCAGCCCGGGGAGAGGGAGCCATGACAATGAGCAGTTCTTC. This sequence encodes CASSPGRGSHDNEQFF.

The V gene is TRBV28, the J gene TRBJ2-3; 9 nucleotides match TRBD1. The CDR3 spans 13 residues. Germline V gives CDR1 MDHEN, CDR2 SYDVKM. V was pared by 8 bases and J by 3 bases, with 3 bases of the junction left unmatched. This chain's CDR3 is CASWDRATDTQYF. CDR3 in DNA: TGTGCCAGCTGGGACAGGGCAACAGATACGCAGTATTTT.

The chain combines TRBV29-1 with TRBJ2-3; 9 bases fit TRBD2. V was pared by 5 bases and J by 2 bases, with 17 bases of the junction left unmatched. The CDR3 has 18 residues. Germline assignment: CDR1 SQVTM and CDR2 ANQGSEA. The CDR3 protein is CSVSSRRAGGRATDTQYF. In nucleotides, the CDR3 is TGCAGCGTTTCGTCCAGGCGGGCAGGCGGGAGGGCCACAGATACGCAGTATTTT.

This clone was detected only a few times. V is TRBV7-9 and J is TRBJ1-2; TRBD1 agrees at 11 bases. The CDR3 length is 14 residues. Per the germline V gene, CDR1 is SEHNR and CDR2 is FQNEAQ (reference sequence). Trimming cost V 5 bases and J 8 bases; bases outside gene matches: 7. The CDR3 protein is CASSPLGQGGGYTF. The DNA for the CDR3 is TGTGCCAGCAGCCCTCTGGGACAGGGGGGCGGCTACACCTTC.

The rearrangement uses TRBV28 and TRBJ2-1, with 8 bases matching TRBD1. V trimming: 8 bases; J trimming: 7 bases; junction bases outside the gene matches: 10. The germline V gene encodes CDR1 MDHEN and CDR2 SYDVKM. The CDR3 is 14 residues long. The CDR3 DNA follows: TGTGCCAGCCGCCCGGACAGGGATGAGAATGAGCAGTTCTTC. Protein product: CASRPDRDENEQFF.

The chain recombines TRBV10-2 with TRBJ1-4; the D is unclear. V was clipped by 3 bases and J by 7 bases, with 15 bases between them. Germline V gives CDR1 WSHSY, CDR2 SAAADI. The CDR3 length is 15 residues. CDR3 bases: TGCGCCAGCAGTGATGGAGATCGAACCGGTGAAAAACTGTTTTTT. Its translation is CASSDGDRTGEKLFF.

This chain connects TRBV7-9 to TRBJ1-3; tentative D call: TRBD1 (6 bases). Germline loops: CDR1 SEHNR, CDR2 FQNEAQ (reference sequence). The CDR3 consists of 13 residues. The V end was cut by 5 bases, the J end by 1 base, with 6 bases between. CDR3 loop: CASSTGSGNTIYF. The DNA for the CDR3 is TGTGCCAGCAGCACAGGGTCTGGAAACACCATATATTTT.

The chain uses TRBV7-9 and TRBJ1-4; 11 bases agree with TRBD1. V was pared by 5 bases and J by 5 bases, with 10 bases of the junction left unmatched. The CDR3 contains 17 residues. In germline, CDR1 is SEHNR, CDR2 FQNEAQ (reference sequence). CDR3 DNA: TGTGCCAGCAGCAGAGGGACAGGGGGTACCCAGAATGAAAAACTGTTTTTT. This codes for CASSRGTGGTQNEKLFF.

CDR3 region: CASSRDNEQFF. The CDR3 bases are TGTGCCAGCAGCCGAGACAATGAGCAGTTCTTC. V is TRBV3-1 (or the pseudogene TRBV3-2) and J is TRBJ2-1; D call uncertain. CDR3 length: 11 amino acids. The germline V gene encodes CDR1 LGHDT and CDR2 YNNKEL (reference sequence). With 4 bases removed from V and 5 bases from J, the gap between germline ends came to 3 bases.

The chain combines TRBV19 with TRBJ1-1; D not certain. Deletions cut 7 bases from V and 2 bases from J, with 14 bases between. Germline V gene lookup returns CDR1 LNHDA and CDR2 SQIVND (reference sequence). This CDR3 comprises 14 residues. In nucleotides, the CDR3 is TGTGCCAGTAAGAGGGAGAACAGCAACACTGAAGCTTTCTTT. As protein: CASKRENSNTEAFF.

The chain carries TRBV10-3 and TRBJ1-2, with D tentatively TRBD1 (5 bases). Germline CDR1 reads ENHRY; CDR2 reads SYGVKD. V was trimmed by 3 bases and J by 4 bases, leaving 15 bases between them. CDR3 size: 15 residues. This chain's CDR3 is CAISDGGYEFYGYTF. The CDR3 coding sequence is TGTGCCATCAGTGATGGGGGGTATGAGTTCTATGGCTACACCTTC.

The J gene is TRBJ1-3, the V gene TRBV9; TRBD1 matches at 7 bases. The CDR3 is 14 residues long. Germline V gives CDR1 SGDLS, CDR2 YYNGEE. Losses at the gene ends were 4 bases for V and 8 bases for J; bases not matched to a gene: 9. The CDR3 loop reads CASSPRDRWDTIYF. The CDR3 DNA reads TGTGCCAGCAGCCCCCGGGACAGATGGGACACCATATATTTT.

CDR3 residues: CASSFQGQGAGETQYF. CDR3 sequence (DNA): TGCGCCAGCAGCTTCCAAGGACAGGGGGCGGGAGAGACCCAGTACTTC. V is TRBV5-1 and J is TRBJ2-5; 11 bases line up with TRBD1. Trimming cost V 2 bases and J 4 bases; bases outside gene matches: 7. Germline lookup yields CDR1 SGHRS and CDR2 YFSETQ. The CDR3 extends over 16 amino acids. The full variable domain, completed using reference TRBV5-1 and TRBJ2-5, is KAGVTQTPRYLIKTRGQQVTLSCSPISGHRSVSWYQQTPGQGLQFLFEYFSETQRNKGNFPGRFSGRQFSNSRSEMNVSTLELGDSALYLCASSFQGQGAGETQYFGPGTRLLVL.

V and J are TRBV5-1 and TRBJ2-1, with TRBD2 identical over 8 bases. The CDR3 runs to 16 residues. Per the germline V gene, CDR1 is SGHRS and CDR2 is YFSETQ. After removal of 3 bases from V and 1 base from J, the junction contained 6 bases not matched to a gene. CDR3 loop: CASSWGRGRSYNEQFF. The DNA for the CDR3 is TGCGCCAGCAGCTGGGGGCGCGGGAGGTCCTACAATGAGCAGTTCTTC.

V gene TRBV2 combines with J gene TRBJ2-2, with TRBD2 as a possible D gene (6 bases). Deletions cut 5 bases from V and 7 bases from J, with 14 bases between. From germline, CDR1 is SNHLY and CDR2 FYNNEI. CDR3 length: 14 amino acids. CDR3 sequence: CASSLEGGSGELFF. The CDR3 nucleotides are TGTGCCAGCAGTCTGGAGGGAGGTAGCGGGGAGCTGTTTTTT.